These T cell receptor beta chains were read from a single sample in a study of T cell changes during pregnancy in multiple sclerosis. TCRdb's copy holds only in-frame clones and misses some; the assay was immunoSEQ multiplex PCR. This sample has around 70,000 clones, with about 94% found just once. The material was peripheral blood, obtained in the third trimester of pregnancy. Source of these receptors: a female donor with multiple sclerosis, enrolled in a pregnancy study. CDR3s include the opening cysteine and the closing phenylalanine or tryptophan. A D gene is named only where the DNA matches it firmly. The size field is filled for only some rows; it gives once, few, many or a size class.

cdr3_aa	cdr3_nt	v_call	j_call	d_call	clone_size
CASSVAGDSNQPQHF	TGTGCCAGCAGCGTGGCAGGGGATAGCAATCAGCCCCAGCATTTT	TRBV9	TRBJ1-5	NA	NA
CASSPQRRSNEQFF	TGTGCCAGCAGCCCCCAGCGACGGAGCAATGAGCAGTTCTTC	TRBV9	TRBJ2-1	NA	NA
CASSLVVAGLKYF	TGTGCCAGCAGTTTAGTCGTAGCGGGGTTGAAGTACTTC	TRBV27	TRBJ2-7	TRBD2	NA
CATSREGVGTGANVLTF	TGTGCCACCAGCAGAGAAGGGGTAGGAACTGGGGCCAACGTCCTGACTTTC	TRBV15	TRBJ2-6	NA	NA
CASSLGGAATNEKLFF	TGTGCCAGCAGCTTAGGCGGGGCAGCAACTAATGAAAAACTGTTTTTT	TRBV7-9	TRBJ1-4	NA	NA
CASSSDIFSNQPQHF	TGTGCCAGCAGCTCGGACATCTTTAGCAATCAGCCCCAGCATTTT	TRBV5-8	TRBJ1-5	NA	NA
CASSEPVPGGTSTDTQYF	TGTGCCAGCAGCGAGCCCGTGCCGGGGGGGACTAGCACAGATACGCAGTATTTT	TRBV9	TRBJ2-3	TRBD2	once
CAGGVWTEAFF	TGTGCCGGCGGGGTATGGACTGAAGCTTTCTTT	TRBV6-1	TRBJ1-1	NA	NA
CASREDSYSNQPQHF	TGTGCCAGCAGGGAGGACAGCTATAGCAATCAGCCCCAGCATTTT	TRBV7-2	TRBJ1-5	NA	NA
CSATGAYGYTF	TGCAGTGCTACAGGGGCCTATGGCTACACCTTC	TRBV20-1	TRBJ1-2	NA	NA
CASSSDRGQFF	TGTGCCAGCAGCTCAGACAGGGGGCAGTTCTTC	TRBV7-6	TRBJ2-1	TRBD1	NA
CSVEGGGPRTDTQYF	TGCAGCGTTGAGGGCGGGGGCCCCCGCACAGATACGCAGTATTTT	TRBV29-1	TRBJ2-3	NA	NA
CASSPQPGDYEQYF	TGTGCCAGCAGCCCCCAGCCCGGGGACTACGAGCAGTACTTC	TRBV9	TRBJ2-7	NA	NA
CASSTTNTEAFF	TGTGCCAGCAGCACCACTAACACTGAAGCTTTCTTT	TRBV5-4	TRBJ1-1	NA	NA
CASSEGQGIVSPLHF	TGTGCCAGCAGTGAAGGTCAGGGGATTGTGTCACCCCTCCACTTT	TRBV2	TRBJ1-6	NA	NA
CASSVARQGLGGYTF	TGTGCCAGCAGCGTAGCGCGACAGGGGCTAGGCGGCTACACCTTC	TRBV9	TRBJ1-2	TRBD1	NA
CAWDRGNGYTF	TGTGCCTGGGACAGGGGAAATGGCTACACCTTC	TRBV30	TRBJ1-2	TRBD1	NA
CASSHIQVVNTEAFF	TGTGCCAGCTCGCATATACAGGTAGTGAACACTGAAGCTTTCTTT	TRBV18	TRBJ1-1	NA	NA
CASSVRQSDIQYF	TGTGCCAGCAGCGTAAGACAGAGTGACATTCAGTACTTC	TRBV9	TRBJ2-4	NA	NA
CASSLALTYQETQYF	TGCGCCAGCAGCTTGGCACTAACCTACCAAGAGACCCAGTACTTC	TRBV5-1	TRBJ2-5	NA	NA
CASSFPGQGAYEQYF	TGTGCCAGCAGCTTTCCGGGACAGGGGGCCTACGAGCAGTACTTC	TRBV5-6	TRBJ2-7	TRBD1	NA
CASSIRGQTEAFF	TGTGCCAGTAGTATAAGGGGACAAACTGAAGCTTTCTTT	TRBV19	TRBJ1-1	NA	once
CASSLARQGKEAFF	TGTGCCAGCAGCTTAGCGAGGCAGGGCAAAGAAGCTTTCTTT	TRBV7-9	TRBJ1-1	NA	NA
CASKAPGGETAGNTIYF	TGTGCCAGTAAAGCCCCCGGAGGGGAAACGGCTGGAAACACCATATATTTT	TRBV19	TRBJ1-3	NA	NA
CAISEMAGNYGYTF	TGTGCCATCAGTGAGATGGCCGGGAACTATGGCTACACCTTC	TRBV10-3	TRBJ1-2	NA	NA
CAISEVESGNTIYF	TGTGCCATCAGTGAGGTGGAGTCTGGAAACACCATATATTTT	TRBV10-3	TRBJ1-3	NA	few
CASSQELRGLADNEQFF	TGCGCCAGCAGCCAAGAGCTCAGGGGACTAGCGGACAATGAGCAGTTCTTC	TRBV4-1	TRBJ2-1	TRBD2	NA
CASRIDRVGGYTF	TGTGCCAGCAGGATCGACAGGGTAGGAGGCTACACCTTC	TRBV25-1	TRBJ1-2	TRBD1	NA
CSVEGSRDRGRTDTQYF	TGCAGCGTTGAAGGTTCTAGGGACAGGGGGCGCACAGATACGCAGTATTTT	TRBV29-1	TRBJ2-3	TRBD1	NA
CASSYGTGNTEAFF	TGTGCCAGCAGTTATGGGACAGGGAACACTGAAGCTTTCTTT	TRBV11-2	TRBJ1-1	TRBD1	NA
CAWSVQSGIYNEQFF	TGTGCCTGGAGTGTACAAAGCGGGATCTACAATGAGCAGTTCTTC	TRBV30	TRBJ2-1	TRBD2	NA
CASSPYLGGANQPQHF	TGTGCCAGCAGTCCGTACTTAGGGGGCGCGAATCAGCCCCAGCATTTT	TRBV27	TRBJ1-5	TRBD1	NA
CASNPGYNQPQHF	TGTGCCAGCAACCCCGGTTACAATCAGCCCCAGCATTTT	TRBV7-2	TRBJ1-5	NA	NA
CASSFRDSYEQYF	TGTGCCAGCAGCTTTCGGGACTCCTACGAGCAGTACTTC	TRBV5-6	TRBJ2-7	NA	NA
CASSSTGTSGGNEQFF	TGCGCCAGCAGCTCCACCGGGACTAGCGGGGGGAATGAGCAGTTCTTC	TRBV5-1	TRBJ2-1	TRBD2	NA
CASSHGVGGVGTEAFF	TGCGCCAGCAGCCACGGAGTCGGGGGGGTAGGCACTGAAGCTTTCTTT	TRBV5-1	TRBJ1-1	NA	NA